This note documents a single T cell receptor beta chain sequence. The table lists this clonotype with a few counts. The antigen it recognizes is unknown. No much larger clonotype is one base removed from it; base qualities were not supplied. Sequencing used an Illumina NovaSeq 6000. cDNA libraries for TCRalpha and TCRbeta were prepared by 5'RACE using constant-segment primers, with sample barcodes and unique molecular identifiers added. Trizol reagent was used to extract RNA from every sample. Libraries were amplified in two PCR steps, with a second sample barcode and Illumina TruSeq adapters added in the second step. Sequencing of libraries was performed on an Illumina NovaSeq with 2 x 150 bp paired-end reads. The paper's processing steps were these. With migec v1.2.7, reads were demultiplexed and then collapsed into UMI-guided consensus sequences. Using mixcr v2.1.11, UMI consensuses were aligned to TRA and TRB V and J templates and then assembled into clonotypes. Expanded or contracted clonotypes were those called significant by both edgeR and NoisET, with noise models trained on biological replicates. edgeR calls used a false discovery rate-adjusted p below 0.01 and a log2 fold-change threshold of 1. As an exploratory analysis of dynamics, max-normalized trajectories of the 1000 most abundant clonotypes were examined with PCA combined with hierarchical clustering. Separately sequenced CD4+ and CD8+ repertoires were used to assign a CD4 or CD8 phenotype to each responding clone. TCRdb reprocessing: public reads trimmed at Q25 with fastp, clones called with MiXCR, in-frame beta chains kept. Each record represents a unique CDR3 protein, reported with the most common genes and DNA among its rows. The V and J calls were determined by TCRdb, not by the authors. This sample gives roughly 560,000 distinct CDR3 sequences in total; around 21% of them show up just once. The ten largest account for approximately 13% of the sample.

Relative to germline, V is 0 bases shorter and J is 9 bases shorter, with 16 bases between their ends. Based on the germline V gene, the CDR1 and CDR2 sequences are SGHRS and YFSETQ. Including cysteine and phenylalanine, the CDR3 has 15 amino acids. Left in the record is the CDR3 DNA by itself, 45 bases read in frame from the first base. The data are from a study of T-cell memory formation after mild COVID-19 listed by TCRdb under 2021. Regarding the complete study: Most TCR sequence clusters were specific to one of the two donors. In a couple of donors, T-cell clones that expanded and contracted after mild COVID-19 were tracked by sequencing TCRalpha and TCRbeta repertoires over time. Two young, previously healthy adult volunteers, one female and one male, were included in the cohort. The paper as a whole reports these results and caveats: Only two mild cases were covered in the study, and larger cohorts including severe cases with pre-infection samples were considered necessary. From day 15 to 85, contracting clones showed balanced CD4/CD8 phenotypes, whereas a second wave of clones that expanded from day 15 to 37 leaned towards CD4+. Contracting CD4+ clones turned up mainly in the CM and EM memory subsets, whereas EMRA was where CD8+ clones were enriched. The detection of some responding clones in pre-infection memory suggests that pre-existing cross-reactive memory T cells joined the SARS-CoV-2 response. SARS-CoV-2 specificity was not confirmed for the second-wave clones peaking on day 37.

Ficoll-Paque density gradient centrifugation was used to isolate PBMCs. This sequence was found in an adult woman who had mild COVID-19 (a few samples of this study predate the infection). The sample titles of this study are shuffled in the database, so cell type and time point are left out; the donor was told from shared clones. Source material: PBMCs or a T cell subset sorted from them (not recorded which). The chain uses TRBV5-1 and TRBJ2-1; the D segment could be TRBD2, given 6 matching bases. The DNA sequence is TGCGCCAGCAGCTTGGCCCTCGGGCCGGGGGTTGAGCAGTTCTTC. Translated, it gives CASSLALGPGVEQFF.